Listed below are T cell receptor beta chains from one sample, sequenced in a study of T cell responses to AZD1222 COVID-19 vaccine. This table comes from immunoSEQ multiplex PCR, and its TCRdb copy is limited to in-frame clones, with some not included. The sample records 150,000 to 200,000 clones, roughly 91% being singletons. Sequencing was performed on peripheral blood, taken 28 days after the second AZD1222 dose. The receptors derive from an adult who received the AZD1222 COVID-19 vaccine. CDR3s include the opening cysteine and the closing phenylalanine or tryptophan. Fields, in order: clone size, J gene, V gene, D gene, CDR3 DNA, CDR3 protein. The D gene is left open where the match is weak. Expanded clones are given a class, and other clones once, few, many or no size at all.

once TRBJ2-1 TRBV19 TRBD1 TGTGCCAGTAGTATGGGGACAGGGACATCCTACAATGAGCAGTTCTTC CASSMGTGTSYNEQFF
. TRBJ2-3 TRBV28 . TGTGCCACCGCTGCGGTGTGGGATACGCAGTATTTT CATAAVWDTQYF
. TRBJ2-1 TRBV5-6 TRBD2 TGTGCCAGCAGCTTTGACGGCGGGAGGACTGGCAATGAGCAGTTCTTC CASSFDGGRTGNEQFF
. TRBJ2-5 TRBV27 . TGTGCCAGCAGTTTAGGCGAGACCCAGTACTTC CASSLGETQYF
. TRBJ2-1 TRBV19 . TGTGCCAGTGGGGTTGGTCGGCAGTTCTTC CASGVGRQFF
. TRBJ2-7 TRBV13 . TGTGCCAGCAGCTCCACCGGGACACCGAGCTCCTACGAGCAGTACTTC CASSSTGTPSSYEQYF
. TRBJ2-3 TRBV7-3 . TGTGCCAGCAGCTTGGTGGGCACAGATACGCAGTATTTT CASSLVGTDTQYF
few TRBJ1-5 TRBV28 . TGTGCCAGCAGTTTAGATGTACGGGATAGGTATCAGCCCCAGCATTTT CASSLDVRDRYQPQHF
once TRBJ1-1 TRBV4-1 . TGCGCCAGCAGCCAAACCTGGTTGGATGAAGCTTTCTTT CASSQTWLDEAFF
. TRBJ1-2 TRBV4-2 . TGTGCCAGCAGCCAAGACAGTAACTATGGCTACACCTTC CASSQDSNYGYTF
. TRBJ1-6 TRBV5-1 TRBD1 TGCGCCAGCAGACCCCCCGGGACAGGGTGGTCACCCCTCCACTTT CASRPPGTGWSPLHF
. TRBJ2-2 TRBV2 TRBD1 TGTGCCAGCAGGGGTACAGGGGGCGTCGGGGAGCTGTTTTTT CASRGTGGVGELFF
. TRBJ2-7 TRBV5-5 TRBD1 TGTGCCAGCAGCAGATCGGACAGGTCCTACGAGCAGTACTTC CASSRSDRSYEQYF
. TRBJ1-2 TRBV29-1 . TGCAGCGTTGAAGATCGGGTCGGACACCGAACTAACTATGGCTACACCTTC CSVEDRVGHRTNYGYTF
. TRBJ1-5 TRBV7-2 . TGTGCCAGCAGCGGCAGATACAATCAGCCCCAGCATTTT CASSGRYNQPQHF
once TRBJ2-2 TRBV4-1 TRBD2 TGCGCCAGCAGCCAGGGGACTAGCGGGACGATGAACACCGGGGAGCTGTTTTTT CASSQGTSGTMNTGELFF
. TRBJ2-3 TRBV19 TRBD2 TGTGCCAGTAGTGTTGGACTAGGGAGGGATACGCAGTATTTT CASSVGLGRDTQYF
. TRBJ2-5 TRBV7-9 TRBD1 TGTGCCAGCAGCCCAACAGGGGGCAAAAAGACCCAGTACTTC CASSPTGGKKTQYF
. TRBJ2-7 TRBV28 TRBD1 TGTGCCAGCAGCTGGGACAGGGAAGACGGGTACGAGCAGTACTTC CASSWDREDGYEQYF
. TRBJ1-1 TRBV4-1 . TGCGCCAGCAGCCAAGATTCCGGGACACCCGTGAGGGGAGCTTTCTTT CASSQDSGTPVRGAFF
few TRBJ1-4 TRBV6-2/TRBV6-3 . TGTGCCAGCAGTTACTCTACCGAAAAACTGTTTTTT CASSYSTEKLFF
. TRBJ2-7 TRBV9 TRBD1 TGTGCCAGCAACAGGGGTTCCTACGAGCAGTACTTC CASNRGSYEQYF
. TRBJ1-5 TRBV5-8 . TGTGCCAGCAGCCGGGTGGAGCGGAATCAGCCCCAGCATTTT CASSRVERNQPQHF
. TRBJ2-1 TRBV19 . TGTGCCAGTAGTATTTCCCGGGGTGGGGGGCAGTTCTTC CASSISRGGGQFF
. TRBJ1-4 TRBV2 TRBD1 TGTGCCAGCATTCAAGACAGGGTCGGAGAAAAACTGTTTTTT CASIQDRVGEKLFF
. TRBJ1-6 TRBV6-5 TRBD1 TGTGCCAGCAGTTACCTGGGACAGAATAATTCACCCCTCCACTTT CASSYLGQNNSPLHF
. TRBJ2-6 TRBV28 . TGTGCCAGCAGTTCGGGACAACCTGGGGCCAACGTCCTGACTTTC CASSSGQPGANVLTF
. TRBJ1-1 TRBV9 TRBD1 TGTGCCATATGCTCGAGGGGGCGCGGAACAAAGGGCACTGAAGCTTTCTTT CAICSRGRGTKGTEAFF
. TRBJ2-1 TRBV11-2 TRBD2 TGTGCCAGCAGCGGCCTAGCGGTCGGATACAATGAGCAGTTCTTC CASSGLAVGYNEQFF
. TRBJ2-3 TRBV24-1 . TGTGCCACCAGTGATCTGTACAGGGACGAGGGCACAGATACGCAGTATTTT CATSDLYRDEGTDTQYF
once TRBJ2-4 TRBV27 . TGTGCCAGCAGTTTATCGACACTTGAGACCCTAGCCAAAAACATTCAGTACTTC CASSLSTLETLAKNIQYF
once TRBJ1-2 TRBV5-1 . TGCGCCAGCAGCTCGAACGGTGCTAACTATGGCTACACCTTC CASSSNGANYGYTF
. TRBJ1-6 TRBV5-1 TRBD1 TGCGCCAGCAGCACAGGGACAGGGGCCGATAATTCACCCCTCCACTTT CASSTGTGADNSPLHF
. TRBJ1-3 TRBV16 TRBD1 TGTGCCAGCAGCCCCGGGCAGGGGGCAGGAAACACCATATATTTT CASSPGQGAGNTIYF
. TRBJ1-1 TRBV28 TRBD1 TGTGCCAGCAGTCACGGACAGGGGGCCGCTGAAGCTTTCTTT CASSHGQGAAEAFF
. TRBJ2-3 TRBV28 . TGTGCCAGCACTTCCAGCCCCGATACGCAGTATTTT CASTSSPDTQYF
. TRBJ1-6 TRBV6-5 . TGTGCCAGCAGCCAGGTTGGGTCTGAGAATTCACCCCTCCACTTT CASSQVGSENSPLHF
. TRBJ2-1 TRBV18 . TGTGCCAGCTCACCACCGAACGATAGGGATGAGCAGTTCTTC CASSPPNDRDEQFF
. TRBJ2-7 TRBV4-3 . TGCGCCAGCAGCCCGGAGAACAGGGACGAGCAGTACTTC CASSPENRDEQYF
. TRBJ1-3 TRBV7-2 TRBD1 TGTGCCAGCACCCTCCTCGGCAGGGGGGGGGACACCATATATTTT CASTLLGRGGDTIYF
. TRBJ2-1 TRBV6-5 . TGTGCCAGCAGTTACTCCCCCGCTAGTAATGAGCAGTTCTTC CASSYSPASNEQFF
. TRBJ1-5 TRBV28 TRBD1 TGTGCCAGCAGTCAGTCGGGACAGGGGAGCAATCAGCCCCAGCATTTT CASSQSGQGSNQPQHF
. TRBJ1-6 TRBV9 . TGTGCCAGCAGCCGGGACGGGTCTAATTCACCCCTCCACTTT CASSRDGSNSPLHF
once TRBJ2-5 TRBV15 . TGTGCCACCAGCCCCCGGACAAATGAGTTCGAGACCCAGTACTTC CATSPRTNEFETQYF
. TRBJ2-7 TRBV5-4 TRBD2 TGTGCCAGCGGAAAAAGCGGGGGTCTATTAGCCTACGAGCAGTACTTC CASGKSGGLLAYEQYF
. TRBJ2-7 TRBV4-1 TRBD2 TGCGCCAGCAGCCAAGAGACTAGCGGGTTATCCTACGAGCAGTACTTC CASSQETSGLSYEQYF
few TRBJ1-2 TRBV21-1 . TGTGCCAGCAGCGGACAGGTGAGTGGCTACACCTTC CASSGQVSGYTF
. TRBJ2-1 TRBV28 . TGTGCCAGCAGTGCCGGGTATGAGCAGTTCTTC CASSAGYEQFF
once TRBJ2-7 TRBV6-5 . TGTGCCAGCAGTTACTCGGGGGCCCACTCCTACGAGCAGTACTTC CASSYSGAHSYEQYF
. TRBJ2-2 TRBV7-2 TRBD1 TGTGCCAGCAGCGAAAGGACAGGGGGCGGCGGGGAGCTGTTTTTT CASSERTGGGGELFF
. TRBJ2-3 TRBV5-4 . TGTGCCAGCAACCCCCGGGGCACAGATACGCAGTATTTT CASNPRGTDTQYF
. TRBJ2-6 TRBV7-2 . TGTGCCAGCAGCTCGAGTCCCTCTGGGGCCAACGTCCTGACTTTC CASSSSPSGANVLTF
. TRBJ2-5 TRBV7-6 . TGTGCCAGCAGCTCCCTACAGGGAGGGGCGGTGGAGACCCAGTACTTC CASSSLQGGAVETQYF
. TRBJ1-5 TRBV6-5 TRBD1 TGTGCCAGCAGTCCGGACAGGAATCAGCCCCAGCATTTT CASSPDRNQPQHF
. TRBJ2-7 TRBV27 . TGTGCCAGCAGTTTACAGGGGCCGTTTGAGTGGAACGAGCAGTACTTC CASSLQGPFEWNEQYF